Listed below are T cell receptor beta chains from one sample, sequenced in a study of shared clonotypes between healthy human individuals. Using immunoSEQ multiplex PCR, the repertoire was profiled, and TCRdb retains in-frame clones only, with some absent. The data hold a few million clones, with nearly 97% observed a single time. The specimen was naive CD4+ T cells sorted from blood. These receptor sequences come from a man aged 18 to 29 in good health. Each CDR3 is given with its conserved first and last residue. A D gene is named only where the DNA matches it firmly.

j_call,d_call,v_call,cdr3_length,cdr3_aa,cdr3_nt
TRBJ2-7,.,TRBV19,13,CASSISALYEQYF,TGTGCCAGTAGTATAAGTGCACTCTACGAGCAGTACTTC
TRBJ1-1,.,TRBV18,14,CASSSGGAYTEAFF,TGTGCCAGCTCATCTGGGGGCGCATACACTGAAGCTTTCTTT
TRBJ2-7,TRBD1,TRBV10-3,13,CAISGQSSYEQYF,TGTGCCATCTCGGGACAGAGCTCCTACGAGCAGTACTTC
TRBJ2-7,.,TRBV7-9,17,CASSGYRTVASSYEQYF,TGTGCCAGCAGCGGCTATAGGACAGTGGCAAGCTCCTACGAGCAGTACTTC
TRBJ2-3,.,TRBV5-1,15,CASSLAGKAPDTQYF,TGCGCCAGCAGCTTGGCTGGGAAGGCTCCGGATACGCAGTATTTT
TRBJ2-7,TRBD2,TRBV9,16,CASSDGGTASSYEQYF,TGTGCCAGCAGCGACGGGGGGACGGCAAGCTCCTACGAGCAGTACTTC
TRBJ1-1,.,TRBV19,14,CASSIQGPRREAFF,TGTGCCAGTAGTATACAGGGCCCTCGTAGAGAAGCTTTCTTT
TRBJ1-1,.,TRBV5-1,15,CASSLGQALNTEAFF,TGCGCCAGCAGCTTGGGACAGGCACTGAACACTGAAGCTTTCTTT
TRBJ2-1,TRBD2,TRBV27,16,CASSSLLAGEGSEQFF,TGTGCCAGCAGTTCCCTACTAGCGGGAGAGGGTAGTGAGCAGTTCTTC
TRBJ2-2,TRBD1,TRBV9,16,CASSVGQGANTGELFF,TGTGCCAGCAGCGTAGGTCAGGGGGCGAACACCGGGGAGCTGTTTTTT